The entry below gives a single T cell receptor (beta chain) sequence along with its context. Its antigen remains unknown. The sample comes from a study of cytotoxic CD8 clonotypes in ibrutinib-treated CLL. Study overall: The samples contained a few hundred thousand productive templates on average. They also contained an average of roughly 90,000 productive rearrangements. Findings and caveats of the study: Clonality climbed at ibrutinib response, then dropped toward baseline at progression. Public clonotypes showed up rarely, and on treatment they shrank or held steady.

The repertoire was sequenced with immunoSEQ multiplex PCR; TCRdb's copy has only in-frame clones and lacks some. The repertoire holds 120,000 to 150,000 clones, with roughly 90% as singletons. Per the germline V gene, CDR1 is SGHDT and CDR2 is YYEEEE. The CDR3 is made up of 13 amino acids. Trimming removed 4 bases from V and 2 bases from J; junction bases left unmatched: 2. This rearrangement joins TRBV5-6 to TRBJ1-2; 7 nucleotides align to TRBD1. This clonotype was sampled from a human donor with chronic lymphocytic leukemia. This specimen consisted of PBMCs, obtained after 12 months of ibrutinib treatment. CDR3 sequence (DNA): TGTGCCAGCAGCCCGGGACAGAACTATGGCTACACCTTC. Translated: CASSPGQNYGYTF.